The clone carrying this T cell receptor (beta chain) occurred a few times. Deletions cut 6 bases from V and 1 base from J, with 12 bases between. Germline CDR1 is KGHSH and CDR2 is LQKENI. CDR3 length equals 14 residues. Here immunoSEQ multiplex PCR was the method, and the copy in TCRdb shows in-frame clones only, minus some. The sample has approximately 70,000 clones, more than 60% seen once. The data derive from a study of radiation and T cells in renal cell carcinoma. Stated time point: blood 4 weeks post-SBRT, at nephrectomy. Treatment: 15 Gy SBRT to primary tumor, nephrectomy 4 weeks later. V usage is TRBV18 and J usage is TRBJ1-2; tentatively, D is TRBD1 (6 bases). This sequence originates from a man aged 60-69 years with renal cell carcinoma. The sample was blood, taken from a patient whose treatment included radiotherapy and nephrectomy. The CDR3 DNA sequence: TGTGCCAGCTCGCTTACAGGGTATAACTATGGCTACACCTTC. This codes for CASSLTGYNYGYTF.